This T cell receptor (beta chain) emerged from a study of CD8 T cells in ankylosing spondylitis. Study-wide results and limits: Peripheral blood samples showed relatively rare disease-linked clones, and these clones were CD8+. Clones tied to disease were said to be significantly enriched in matched ankylosing spondylitis synovial fluid. In synovial fluid and blood from reactive arthritis, some motif variants were previously reported.

V lost 6 bases, J lost 8 bases, and 13 bases lay in between. The CDR3 contains 12 residues. TCRdb processed the 5' RACE reads anew with MiXCR; each CDR3 protein has one entry. The sample comprises 200,000 to 300,000 distinct CDR3 sequences, roughly a quarter of which are singletons, and approximately 0.61% rests with the top ten. Turning to this clonotype: Its target is not known.

This chain uses TRBV12-3 or TRBV12-4 with TRBJ1-2, with a weak D call TRBD1 (5 bases). Specimen: blood, either unsorted or a sorted T cell fraction (not recorded which). The sequence was obtained from a male donor with ankylosing spondylitis or in good health (not recorded which). The DNA of the CDR3 is TGTGCCAGCAGAACAAACAGGAGAGGCTACACCTTC. Translated, it gives CASRTNRRGYTF.